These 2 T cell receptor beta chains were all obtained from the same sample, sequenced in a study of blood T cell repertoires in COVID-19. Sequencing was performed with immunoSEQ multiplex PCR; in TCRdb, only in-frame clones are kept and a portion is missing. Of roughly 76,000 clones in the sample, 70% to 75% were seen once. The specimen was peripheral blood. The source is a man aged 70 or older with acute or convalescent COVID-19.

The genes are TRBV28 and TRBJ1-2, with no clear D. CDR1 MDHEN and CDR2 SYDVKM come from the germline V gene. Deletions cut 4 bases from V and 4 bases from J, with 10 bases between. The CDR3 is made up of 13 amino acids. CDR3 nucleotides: TGTGCCAGCAGTTCGGGTGGTGTCTATGGCTACACCTTC. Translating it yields CASSSGGVYGYTF.

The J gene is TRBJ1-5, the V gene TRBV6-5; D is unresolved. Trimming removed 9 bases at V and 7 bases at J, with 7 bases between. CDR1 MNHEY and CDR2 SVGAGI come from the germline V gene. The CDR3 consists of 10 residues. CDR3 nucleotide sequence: TGTGCCAGACCCAGGCAGCCCCAGCATTTT. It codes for CARPRQPQHF.